A single T cell receptor (beta chain) is shown here with its context. Antigen unknown. The sample is drawn from a study of T cell responses to AZD1222 COVID-19 vaccine. Study results and caveats: Across spike, vaccine-associated CD4 TCRs were found, dominant at 160-218 and 743-854. Mostly white British, mostly female donors; authors suggested clonal diversity may be underestimated. Repertoire sampling occurred only after the peak T cell response.

The assay was immunoSEQ multiplex PCR, and TCRdb's table has in-frame clones only and misses some. The sample lists tens of thousands of clones, roughly 90% occurring once. J lost 0 bases, V lost 5 bases, and 3 bases had no gene match. The CDR3 has 15 amino acids. Germline V gives CDR1 SNHLY, CDR2 FYNNEI. Source: peripheral blood, taken 28 days after the second AZD1222 dose. The genes are TRBV2 and TRBJ2-2, with 7 bases fitting TRBD1. This TCR was sampled from an adult who received the AZD1222 COVID-19 vaccine. The CDR3 loop reads CASSFDRANTGELFF. CDR3 coding DNA: TGTGCCAGCAGTTTTGACAGGGCGAACACCGGGGAGCTGTTTTTT.